This T cell receptor beta chain derives from a study of response to subunit inactivated influenza vaccine. One entry per CDR3 protein results from TCRdb running MiXCR on the RT-PCR reads. The sample shows under 750,000 distinct CDR3 sequences, 12% of them seen only once. Points on this clonotype: Its antigen remains unidentified.

With 0 bases removed from V and 0 bases from J, the gap between germline ends came to 10 bases. CDR1 SGDLS and CDR2 YYNGEE come from the germline V gene. The length of the CDR3 is 16 residues. Study-level results: Authors suggested each seasonal flu vaccination may recruit only limited numbers of new T cells.

The sequence came from a man over 45 who received an inactivated influenza vaccine. The sample consisted of PBMCs from blood, taken on the day of vaccination. The V call is TRBV9, the J call TRBJ2-1, with D uncertain. The CDR3 DNA follows: TGTGCCAGCAGCGTAGGGCTAGATGGCTCCTACAATGAGCAGTTCTTC. It specifies CASSVGLDGSYNEQFF. The variable domain in full, with the rest retrieved from reference TRBV9 and TRBJ2-1, is DSGVTQTPKHLITATGQRVTLRCSPRSGDLSVYWYQQSLDQGLQFLIQYYNGEERAKGNILERFSAQQFPDLHSELNLSSLELGDSALYFCASSVGLDGSYNEQFFGPGTRLTVL.